This TCR beta chain was sequenced during a study of T cells in localized non-small cell lung cancer (TCRdb year 2020). About the study as a whole: The study examined T cell repertoires in approximately 240 patients with early-stage NSCLC and compared tumors with uninvolved tumor-adjacent lungs. The cohort was made up of approximately 250 treatment-naive NSCLC patients whose localized lung tumors had been resected. NSCLC patients had a mean age of approximately 70 years, and 120 to 150 were male and about 110 female.

This clone was counted a few times. Its antigen specificity is not known. Base qualities are not recorded, but no much larger clone differs from it by a single base. From a lookup of the germline V gene, CDR1 and CDR2 are SGHNT and YENEEA. V gives up 0 bases and J gives up 0 bases, and the segment between their germline ends measures 6 bases. The CDR3 goes from the cysteine to the valine over 14 residues. Only CDR3 DNA is held: 42 bases, read in frame from base 1. Uninvolved adjacent lung was sampled at least 2 cm away from the tumor margin, and two independent pathologists confirmed that the tissue had no atypia. At diagnosis, tumor, uninvolved tumor-adjacent lung and peripheral blood were collected and then preserved as a mix of FFPE and fresh-frozen material. Beyond this particular receptor, the publication reports: Because of the exploratory design, TCR variables were selected using unadjusted p-values without false-discovery rate correction. A median of around 60 of the top 100 tumor clones turned up in the paired uninvolved adjacent lung, and fewer than 35 of those clones also ranked among the top 100 of that same adjacent lung. Because multi-region sequencing of the tumors was not done, intratumor heterogeneity could not be ruled out. Longer overall survival was associated with higher blood T cell density, whereas shorter survival was associated with higher adjacent-lung clonality. Uninvolved tumor-adjacent lung showed the highest T cell clonality, higher than tumor, which suggests more focused antigenic responses in the adjacent lung.

TCR beta CDR3 regions were sequenced from DNA using the immunoSEQ Assay. The original methods were these. To compute T cell density, TCR beta template counts were normalized to usable DNA, which was estimated by amplifying housekeeping genes. The preseqR package was used to estimate richness by extrapolating to 400,000 templates for PBMC samples and to 120,000 templates for tissue samples. Clonality was defined as one minus Pielou's evenness. To identify tissue-enriched TCRs, differential abundance testing was run on productive amino-acid clonotypes with a minimum total count of 5 and an alpha of 0.1. The Jaccard Index and the Morisita Overlap Index were used to quantify repertoire overlap between compartments. TCR beta CDR3s were clustered by GLIPH together with public tetramer-defined viral CDR3s, and at least three viral sequences plus V-gene enrichment were required for viral motifs. As stored in TCRdb, this immuneACCESS dataset retains in-frame rearrangements with V and J assigned. A fraction of the clones does not appear; measured against another copy, unresolved V genes explain less than half of the discrepancy, and the remainder lacks a known reason. That table is the source of V, J and clone size, and D and trimming were worked out from the DNA. For this sample there are about 1,200 clones; under 35% appear just once. The top ten clones comprise roughly 29% of the sample.

The sample was normal lung tissue next to the tumor, taken before any cancer treatment. The receptor comes from a female donor of 60 years or more with stage II lung adenocarcinoma. The receptor chain draws on TRBV11-3 and TRBJ2-7; a tentative D call is TRBD1 (6 bases match). The CDR3 loop reads CASSLEDSSYEQYV. The DNA reads TGTGCCAGCAGCTTAGAGGACAGCTCCTACGAGCAGTACGTC.